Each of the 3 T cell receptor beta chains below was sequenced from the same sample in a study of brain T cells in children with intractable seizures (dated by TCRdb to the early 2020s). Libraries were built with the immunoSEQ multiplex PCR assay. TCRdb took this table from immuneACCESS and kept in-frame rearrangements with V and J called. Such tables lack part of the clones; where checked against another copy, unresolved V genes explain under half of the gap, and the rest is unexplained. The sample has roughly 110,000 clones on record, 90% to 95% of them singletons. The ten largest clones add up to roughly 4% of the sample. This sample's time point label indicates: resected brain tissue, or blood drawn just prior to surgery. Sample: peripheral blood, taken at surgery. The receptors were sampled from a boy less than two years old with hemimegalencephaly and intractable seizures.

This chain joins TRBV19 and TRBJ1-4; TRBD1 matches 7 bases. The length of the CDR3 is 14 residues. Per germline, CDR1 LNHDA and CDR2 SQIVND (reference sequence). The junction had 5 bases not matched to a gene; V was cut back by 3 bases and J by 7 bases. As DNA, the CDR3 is TGTGCCAGTAGTATTGGCAGGGGGACTGAAAAACTGTTTTTT. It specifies CASSIGRGTEKLFF.

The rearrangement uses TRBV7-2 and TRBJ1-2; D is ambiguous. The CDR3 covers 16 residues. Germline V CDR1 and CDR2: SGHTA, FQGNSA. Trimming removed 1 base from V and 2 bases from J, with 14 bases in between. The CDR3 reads CASSLEGGRRNYGYTF. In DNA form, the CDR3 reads TGTGCCAGCAGCTTAGAGGGCGGCAGGAGGAACTATGGCTACACCTTC. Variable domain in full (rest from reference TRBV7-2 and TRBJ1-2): GAGVSQSPSNKVTEKGKDVELRCDPISGHTALYWYRQSLGQGLEFLIYFQGNSAPDKSGLPSDRFSAERTGGSVSTLTIQRTQQEDSAVYLCASSLEGGRRNYGYTFGSGTRLTVV.

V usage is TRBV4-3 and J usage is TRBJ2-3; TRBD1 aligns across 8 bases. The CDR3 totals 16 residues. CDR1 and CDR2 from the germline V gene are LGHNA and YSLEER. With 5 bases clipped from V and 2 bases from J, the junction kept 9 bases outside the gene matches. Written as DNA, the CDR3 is TGCGCCAGCAGCTCTGGGACAGGTCTAAACACAGATACGCAGTATTTT. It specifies CASSSGTGLNTDTQYF.